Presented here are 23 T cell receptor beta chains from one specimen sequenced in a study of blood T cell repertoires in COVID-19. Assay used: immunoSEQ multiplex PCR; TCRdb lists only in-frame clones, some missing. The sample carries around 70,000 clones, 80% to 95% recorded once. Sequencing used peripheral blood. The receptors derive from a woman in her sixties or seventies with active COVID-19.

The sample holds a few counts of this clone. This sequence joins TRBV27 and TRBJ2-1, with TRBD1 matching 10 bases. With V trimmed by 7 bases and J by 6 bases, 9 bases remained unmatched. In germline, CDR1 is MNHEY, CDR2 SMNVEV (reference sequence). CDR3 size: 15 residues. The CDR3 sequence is CASTPGTGVGNEQFF. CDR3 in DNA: TGTGCCAGCACCCCCGGGACAGGGGTGGGCAATGAGCAGTTCTTC.

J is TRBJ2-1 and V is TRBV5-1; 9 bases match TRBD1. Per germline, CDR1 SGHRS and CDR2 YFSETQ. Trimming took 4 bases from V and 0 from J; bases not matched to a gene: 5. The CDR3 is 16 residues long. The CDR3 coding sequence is TGCGCCAGCAGCCCCCGGACAGGGGACTCCTACAATGAGCAGTTCTTC. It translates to CASSPRTGDSYNEQFF.

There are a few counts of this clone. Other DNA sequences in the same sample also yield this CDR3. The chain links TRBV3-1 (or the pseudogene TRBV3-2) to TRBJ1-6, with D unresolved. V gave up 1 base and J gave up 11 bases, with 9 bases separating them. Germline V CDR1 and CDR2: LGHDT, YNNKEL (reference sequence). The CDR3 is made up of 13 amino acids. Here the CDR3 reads CASSQAPSAPLHF. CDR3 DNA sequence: TGTGCCAGCAGCCAAGCCCCTTCAGCACCCCTCCACTTT.

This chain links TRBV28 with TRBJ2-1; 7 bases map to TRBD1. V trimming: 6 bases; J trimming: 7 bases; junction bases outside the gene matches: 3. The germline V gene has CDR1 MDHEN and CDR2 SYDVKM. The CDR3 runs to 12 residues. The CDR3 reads CASRSGQNEQFF. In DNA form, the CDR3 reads TGTGCCAGCAGATCGGGACAGAATGAGCAGTTCTTC. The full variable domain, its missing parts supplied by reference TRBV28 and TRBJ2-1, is DVKVTQSSRYLVKRTGEKVFLECVQDMDHENMFWYRQDPGLGLRLIYFSYDVKMKEKGDIPEGYSVSREKKERFSLILESASTNQTSMYLCASRSGQNEQFFGPGTRLTVL.

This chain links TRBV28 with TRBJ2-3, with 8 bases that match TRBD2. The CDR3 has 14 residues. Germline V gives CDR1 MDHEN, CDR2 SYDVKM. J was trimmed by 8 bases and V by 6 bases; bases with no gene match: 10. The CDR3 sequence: CASRLAEMVGTQYF. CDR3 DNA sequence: TGTGCCAGCAGACTAGCGGAAATGGTCGGTACGCAGTATTTT.

The chain's CDR3 is CASSKNRGGTDTQYF. CDR3 DNA sequence: TGTGCCAGTAGTAAGAACAGGGGGGGGACAGATACGCAGTATTTT. The chain is built from TRBV19 and TRBJ2-3; possibly TRBD1 for D (8 bases). The V end lost 4 bases, the J end lost 3 bases, and 14 bases lay between the germline ends. The CDR3 has 15 residues. Per germline, CDR1 LNHDA and CDR2 SQIVND (reference sequence). Supplemented by reference TRBV19 and TRBJ2-3, the full variable domain reads DGGITQSPKYLFRKEGQNVTLSCEQNLNHDAMYWYRQDPGQGLRLIYYSQIVNDFQKGDIAEGYSVSREKKESFPLTVTSAQKNPTAFYLCASSKNRGGTDTQYFGPGTRLTVL.

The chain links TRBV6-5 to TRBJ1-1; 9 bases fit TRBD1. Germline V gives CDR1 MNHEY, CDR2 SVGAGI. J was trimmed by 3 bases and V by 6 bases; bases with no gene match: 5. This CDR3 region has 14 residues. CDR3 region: CASSLTGGDTEAFF. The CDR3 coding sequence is TGTGCCAGCAGCCTGACAGGGGGAGACACTGAAGCTTTCTTT.

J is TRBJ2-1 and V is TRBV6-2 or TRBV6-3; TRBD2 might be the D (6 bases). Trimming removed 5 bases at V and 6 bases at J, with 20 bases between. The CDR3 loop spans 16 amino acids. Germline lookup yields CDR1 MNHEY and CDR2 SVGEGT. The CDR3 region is CASSTYQRGLSNEQFF. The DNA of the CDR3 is TGTGCCAGCAGTACGTACCAAAGGGGACTCTCCAATGAGCAGTTCTTC.

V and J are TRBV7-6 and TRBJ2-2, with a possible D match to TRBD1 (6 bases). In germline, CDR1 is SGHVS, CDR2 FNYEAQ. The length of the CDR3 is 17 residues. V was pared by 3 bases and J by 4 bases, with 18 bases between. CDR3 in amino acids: CASSFPTPGTSTGELFF. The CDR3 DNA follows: TGTGCCAGCAGCTTCCCTACCCCCGGGACATCCACCGGGGAGCTGTTTTTT.

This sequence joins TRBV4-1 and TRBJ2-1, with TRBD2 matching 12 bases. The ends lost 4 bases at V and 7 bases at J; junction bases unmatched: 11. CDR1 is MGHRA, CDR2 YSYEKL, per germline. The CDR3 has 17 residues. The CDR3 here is CASSPHPSGRVKNEQFF. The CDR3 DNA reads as TGCGCCAGCAGCCCTCATCCTAGCGGGAGGGTGAAGAATGAGCAGTTCTTC.

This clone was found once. CDR3 coding DNA: TGTGCCAGCAGCTTAGTCGGGCCAAGGGGTCACGAGCAGTACTTC. It translates to CASSLVGPRGHEQYF. The chain combines TRBV7-8 with TRBJ2-7, with D perhaps TRBD1 (5 bases). Per the germline V gene, CDR1 is SGHVS and CDR2 is FQNEAQ. V lost 1 base, J lost 5 bases, and 15 bases lay in between. The CDR3 totals 15 residues.

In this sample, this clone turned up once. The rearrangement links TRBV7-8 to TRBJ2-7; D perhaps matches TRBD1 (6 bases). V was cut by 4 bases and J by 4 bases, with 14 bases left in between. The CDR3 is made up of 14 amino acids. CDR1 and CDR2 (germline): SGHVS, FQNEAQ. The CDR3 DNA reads TGTGCCAGCAGCTCAGGGACATCGTTTTACGAGCAGTACTTC. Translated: CASSSGTSFYEQYF.

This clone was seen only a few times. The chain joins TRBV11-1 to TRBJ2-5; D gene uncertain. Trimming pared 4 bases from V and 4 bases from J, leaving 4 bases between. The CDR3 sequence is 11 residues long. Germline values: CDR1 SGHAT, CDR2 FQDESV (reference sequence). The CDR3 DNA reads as TGTGCCAGCAGCTACAGAGAGACCCAGTACTTC. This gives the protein CASSYRETQYF.

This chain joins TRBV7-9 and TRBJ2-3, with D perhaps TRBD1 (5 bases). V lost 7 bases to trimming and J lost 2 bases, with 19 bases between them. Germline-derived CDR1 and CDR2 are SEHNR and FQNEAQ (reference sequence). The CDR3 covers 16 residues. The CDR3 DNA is TGTGCCAGCACCCTATCACAGACAGTACCCACAGATACGCAGTATTTT. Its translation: CASTLSQTVPTDTQYF.

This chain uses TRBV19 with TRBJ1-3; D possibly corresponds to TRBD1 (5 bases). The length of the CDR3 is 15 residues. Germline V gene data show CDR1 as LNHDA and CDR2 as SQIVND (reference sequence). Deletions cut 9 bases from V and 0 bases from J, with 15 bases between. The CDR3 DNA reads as TGTGCCAGCCGTCGGGGGGGAGACTCTGGAAACACCATATATTTT. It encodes CASRRGGDSGNTIYF.

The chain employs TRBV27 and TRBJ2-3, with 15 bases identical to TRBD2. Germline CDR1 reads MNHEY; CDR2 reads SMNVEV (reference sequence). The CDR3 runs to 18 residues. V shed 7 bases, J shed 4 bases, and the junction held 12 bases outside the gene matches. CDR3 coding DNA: TGTGCCAGCAAATACGGACTAGCGGGAGGGCCGGACTCAGATACGCAGTATTTT. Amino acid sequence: CASKYGLAGGPDSDTQYF.

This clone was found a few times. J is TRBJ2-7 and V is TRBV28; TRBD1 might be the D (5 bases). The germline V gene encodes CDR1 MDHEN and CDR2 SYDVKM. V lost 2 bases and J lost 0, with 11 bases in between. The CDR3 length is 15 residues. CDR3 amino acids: CASSLTGALSYEQYF. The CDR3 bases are TGTGCCAGCAGTTTAACAGGTGCTCTCTCCTACGAGCAGTACTTC.

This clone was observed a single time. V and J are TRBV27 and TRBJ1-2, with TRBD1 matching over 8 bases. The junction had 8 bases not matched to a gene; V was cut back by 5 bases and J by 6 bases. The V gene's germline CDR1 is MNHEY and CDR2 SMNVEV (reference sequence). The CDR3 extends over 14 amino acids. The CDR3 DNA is TGTGCCAGCAGTCCCCGGGCAGGGGGCCATGGCTACACCTTC. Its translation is CASSPRAGGHGYTF.

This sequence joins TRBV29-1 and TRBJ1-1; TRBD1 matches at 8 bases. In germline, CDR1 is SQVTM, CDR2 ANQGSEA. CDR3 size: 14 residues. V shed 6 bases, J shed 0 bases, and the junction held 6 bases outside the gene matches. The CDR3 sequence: CSVAKGQVNTEAFF. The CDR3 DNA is TGCAGCGTGGCAAAGGGACAGGTGAACACTGAAGCTTTCTTT.

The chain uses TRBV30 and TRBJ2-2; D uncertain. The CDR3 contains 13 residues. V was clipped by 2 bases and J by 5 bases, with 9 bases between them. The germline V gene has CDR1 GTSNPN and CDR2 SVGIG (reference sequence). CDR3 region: CAWSPVRTGELFF. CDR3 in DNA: TGTGCCTGGAGTCCCGTCCGGACCGGGGAGCTGTTTTTT. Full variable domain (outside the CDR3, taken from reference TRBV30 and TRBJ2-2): SQTIHQWPATLVQPVGSPLSLECTVEGTSNPNLYWYRQAAGRGLQLLFYSVGIGQISSEVPQNLSASRPQDRQFILSSKKLLLSDSGFYLCAWSPVRTGELFFGEGSRLTVL.

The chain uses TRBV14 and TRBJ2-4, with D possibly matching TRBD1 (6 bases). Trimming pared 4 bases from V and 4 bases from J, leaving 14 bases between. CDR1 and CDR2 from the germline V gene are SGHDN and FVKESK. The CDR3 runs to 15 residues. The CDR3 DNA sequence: TGTGCCAGCAGCCTAAGTGGGACAAGGAAAAACATTCAGTACTTC. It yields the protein CASSLSGTRKNIQYF.

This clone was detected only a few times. The CDR3 loop is CASSPRRGRRQKGTIYF. The CDR3 nucleotides read TGTGCCAGCAGTCCGAGGAGGGGCCGCCGCCAAAAAGGCACCATATATTTT. The chain links TRBV28 to TRBJ1-3; maybe TRBD1 (5 bases). The germline CDR1 and CDR2 sequences are MDHEN and SYDVKM. CDR3 length equals 17 residues. V shed 5 bases and J shed 9 bases, with 26 bases lying between them.

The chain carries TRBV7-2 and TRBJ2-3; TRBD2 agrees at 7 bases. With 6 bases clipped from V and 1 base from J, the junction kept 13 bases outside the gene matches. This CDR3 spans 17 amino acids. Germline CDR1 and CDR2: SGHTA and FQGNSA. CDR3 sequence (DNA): TGTGCCAGCAGATCCGGGCTGGGGGGAGGGGGCACAGATACGCAGTATTTT. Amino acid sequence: CASRSGLGGGGTDTQYF.